These 19 T cell receptor beta chains came from one sample sequenced in a study of cytomegalovirus exposure and HLA in healthy donors. The PCR employed 60 Vbeta primers together with 13 Jbeta primers. TCRdb keeps only in-frame clones here, not all; method: immunoSEQ multiplex PCR. The data contain 90,000 to 100,000 clones, approximately 80% of them singletons. The sample taken for sequencing was PBMCs. The receptors originated from a woman aged 55-69 years in good health and CMV-seronegative.

J is TRBJ2-4 and V is TRBV5-1; D not resolved. Germline V gene data show CDR1 as SGHRS and CDR2 as YFSETQ. V was pared by 2 bases and J by 6 bases, with 12 bases between. The CDR3 runs to 14 residues. The CDR3 DNA is TGCGCCAGCAGCTTATTTCCAGGTTCAAACATTCAGTACTTC. Translating it yields CASSLFPGSNIQYF.

The chain links TRBV7-9 to TRBJ1-1; D is ambiguous. Trimming pared 5 bases from V and 1 base from J, leaving 14 bases between. This CDR3 spans 15 amino acids. Looked up from germline, CDR1 is SEHNR and CDR2 is FQNEAQ (reference sequence). This chain's CDR3 is CASSQGVTENTEAFF. The CDR3 coding sequence is TGTGCCAGCAGCCAAGGCGTCACAGAGAACACTGAAGCTTTCTTT.

V and J are TRBV27 and TRBJ1-5, with D perhaps TRBD1 (6 bases). Germline V gene data show CDR1 as MNHEY and CDR2 as SMNVEV (reference sequence). The V gene lost 5 bases and the J gene lost 2 bases, with 16 bases spanning the gap. The CDR3 length is 16 residues. The CDR3 bases are TGTGCCAGCAGTCCCCGGGGGGGCGCTGGCAATCAGCCCCAGCATTTT. Its translation: CASSPRGGAGNQPQHF.

This clone was recorded a few times. V gene TRBV6-6 combines with J gene TRBJ1-2; no clear D. V gave up 0 bases and J gave up 4 bases, with 6 bases separating them. Germline V CDR1 and CDR2: MNHNY, SVGAGI (reference sequence). The CDR3 sequence is 13 residues long. The DNA of the CDR3 is TGTGCCAGCAGTTACTCGGAGGGCTATGGCTACACCTTC. Protein product: CASSYSEGYGYTF.

The rearrangement joins TRBV20-1 to TRBJ1-2, with D possibly matching TRBD1 (6 bases). There are 10 residues in the CDR3. Trimming shortened V by 7 bases and J by 7 bases, and 10 bases separated the two germline ends. In germline, CDR1 is DFQATT, CDR2 SNEGSKA (reference sequence). The CDR3, as DNA: TGCAGTGTGGGGGCCGGTGGCTACACCTTC. Protein sequence: CSVGAGGYTF.

The rearrangement uses TRBV7-9 and TRBJ1-1; the D gene is possibly TRBD1 (6 bases). Per the germline V gene, CDR1 is SEHNR and CDR2 is FQNEAQ (reference sequence). V was cut by 6 bases and J by 1 base, with 18 bases left in between. The CDR3 spans 16 residues. The CDR3 region has the DNA TGTGCCAGCAGTCACCCGTACCGAGGGGGGAACACTGAAGCTTTCTTT. Translated: CASSHPYRGGNTEAFF.

This clone was detected a few times. The chain joins TRBV28 to TRBJ2-7; no definite D call. Germline CDR1 reads MDHEN; CDR2 reads SYDVKM. The CDR3 runs to 15 residues. V lost 4 bases, J lost 2 bases, and 15 bases lay in between. CDR3 residues: CASSSPSGGTYEQYF. CDR3 sequence (DNA): TGTGCCAGCAGTTCACCTTCGGGTGGAACCTACGAGCAGTACTTC.

This clone was recorded only once. The V and J genes are TRBV7-9 and TRBJ1-1; no clear D gene. This CDR3 has 13 residues. Looked up from germline, CDR1 is SEHNR and CDR2 is FQNEAQ (reference sequence). V lost 5 bases to trimming and J lost 0 bases, with 7 bases between them. In DNA form, the CDR3 reads TGTGCCAGCAGCCCACAGATGAACACTGAAGCTTTCTTT. The encoded protein is CASSPQMNTEAFF.

The V and J genes are TRBV2 and TRBJ1-1; the D is unclear. Germline V gene lookup returns CDR1 SNHLY and CDR2 FYNNEI. This CDR3 has 13 amino acids. The germline V and J ends were trimmed by 7 bases and 1 base, with 10 bases remaining between them. CDR3 loop: CASTLGENTEAFF. The CDR3 DNA is TGTGCCAGCACACTGGGAGAGAACACTGAAGCTTTCTTT.

The chain uses TRBV19 and TRBJ2-6; a possible D gene is TRBD1 (6 bases). V lost 3 bases and J 2 bases, leaving 17 bases between the germline ends. The germline V gene encodes CDR1 LNHDA and CDR2 SQIVND (reference sequence). CDR3 length: 18 residues. CDR3 sequence (DNA): TGTGCCAGTAGTATTGGTAGGGGGACGGTAGCTGGGGCCAACGTCCTGACTTTC. This codes for CASSIGRGTVAGANVLTF.

This clone was found a few times. The rearrangement uses TRBV5-1 and TRBJ1-1, with 8 bases fitting TRBD1. This CDR3 comprises 15 residues. Germline V lookup: CDR1 SGHRS, CDR2 YFSETQ. Trimming at V came to 6 bases and at J to 2 bases, leaving 9 bases not matched to a gene. DNA for the CDR3: TGCGCCAGCATCCTAGGGACAGGCCCAAACACTGAAGCTTTCTTT. The encoded protein is CASILGTGPNTEAFF.

V and J are TRBV25-1 and TRBJ2-1; 8 positions match TRBD2. V lost 5 bases and J lost 15; bases outside the gene matches: 15. The CDR3 runs to 14 residues. Germline V gene data show CDR1 as MGHDK and CDR2 as SYGVNS. The CDR3: CASSKTGTSNSLFF. DNA for the CDR3: TGTGCCAGCAGTAAGACCGGGACTAGTAATAGTCTGTTCTTC.

The genes are TRBV15 and TRBJ1-5, with 8 bases aligning to TRBD1. This CDR3 comprises 18 residues. J was trimmed by 3 bases and V by 2 bases; bases with no gene match: 12. Germline lookup yields CDR1 LNHNV and CDR2 YYDKDF (reference sequence). The CDR3 DNA follows: TGTGCCACCAGCAGAAGACAGGGGAGAGGGCCTCCCAATCAGCCCCAGCATTTT. Its protein product is CATSRRQGRGPPNQPQHF.

DNA of the CDR3: TGTGCCAGCAGCTTTAAGTCGGGAAATGAGCAGTTCTTC. It yields the protein CASSFKSGNEQFF. V gene TRBV7-2 combines with J gene TRBJ2-1; TRBD2 is a possible D gene (5 bases). Per germline, CDR1 SGHTA and CDR2 FQGNSA. V gave up 3 bases and J gave up 7 bases, with 10 bases separating them. This CDR3 is 13 amino acids long.

V and J are TRBV5-1 and TRBJ1-3; TRBD1 might be the D (6 bases). The V end lost 10 bases, the J end lost 2 bases, and 16 bases lay between the germline ends. From germline, CDR1 is SGHRS and CDR2 YFSETQ. The CDR3 extends over 14 amino acids. The CDR3 reads CASGTGPTGNTIYF. CDR3 sequence (DNA): TGCGCCTCCGGCACAGGGCCAACTGGAAACACCATATATTTT.

The chain links TRBV4-3 to TRBJ2-7; D is perhaps TRBD2 (5 bases). Per germline, CDR1 LGHNA and CDR2 YSLEER. The V end lost 4 bases, the J end lost 2 bases, and 12 bases lay between the germline ends. The CDR3 has 14 residues. The CDR3 DNA reads as TGCGCCAGCAGCCCCGGGCGAGGGCCCTACGAGCAGTACTTC. This encodes CASSPGRGPYEQYF.

This chain's CDR3 is CATRTGGSNTGELFF. CDR3 bases: TGTGCCACCCGGACAGGCGGTTCGAACACCGGGGAGCTGTTTTTT. The rearrangement uses TRBV10-3 and TRBJ2-2, with TRBD1 matching 7 bases. Germline trimming cut 10 bases from V and 0 bases from J; bases unmatched to any gene: 8. The CDR3 is 15 residues long. CDR1 is ENHRY, CDR2 SYGVKD, per germline.

This chain uses TRBV6-5 with TRBJ2-5; D ambiguous. The J call may be faulty, since TRBJ2-7 better matches the DNA end. The CDR3 loop spans 11 amino acids. CDR1 and CDR2 from the germline V gene are MNHEY and SVGAGI. The CDR3: CASSYDYEQYF. The DNA of the CDR3 is TGTGCCAGCAGTTACGACTACGAGCAGTACTTC.

This clone was found a few times. The V call is TRBV7-2, the J call TRBJ2-5; D call uncertain. V dropped 5 bases and J dropped 2 bases, with 3 bases sitting between them. This CDR3 comprises 11 residues. Germline CDR1 reads SGHTA; CDR2 reads FQGNSA. Written as DNA, the CDR3 is TGTGCCAGCAGCATACAAGAGACCCAGTACTTC. Translation gives CASSIQETQYF.